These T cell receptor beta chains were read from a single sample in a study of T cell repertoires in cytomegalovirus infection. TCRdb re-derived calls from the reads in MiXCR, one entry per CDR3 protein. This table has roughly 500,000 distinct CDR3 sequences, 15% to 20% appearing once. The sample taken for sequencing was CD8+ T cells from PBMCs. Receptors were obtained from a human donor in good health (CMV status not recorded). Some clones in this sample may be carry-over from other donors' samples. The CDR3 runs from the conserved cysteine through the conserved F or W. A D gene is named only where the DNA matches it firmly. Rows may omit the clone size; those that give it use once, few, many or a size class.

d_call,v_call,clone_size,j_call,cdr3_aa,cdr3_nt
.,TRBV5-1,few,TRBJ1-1,CASSLGTRVGVNTEAFF,TGCGCCAGCAGCTTGGGTACCCGAGTTGGGGTAAACACTGAAGCTTTCTTT
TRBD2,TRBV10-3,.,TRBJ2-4,CAISPGGINIQYF,TGTGCCATCAGCCCGGGAGGGATCAACATTCAGTACTTC
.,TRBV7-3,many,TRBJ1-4,CASSHPGEPLFF,TGTGCCAGCAGCCACCCAGGGGAGCCACTGTTTTTT
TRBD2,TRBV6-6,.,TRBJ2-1,CASREGKREGSYNEQFF,TGTGCCAGCAGGGAAGGGAAGCGGGAGGGCTCCTACAATGAGCAGTTCTTC
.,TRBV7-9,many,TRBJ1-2,CASSLPSQKDGSPGYTF,TGTGCCAGCAGCTTACCGAGTCAAAAAGACGGGTCTCCTGGCTACACCTTC
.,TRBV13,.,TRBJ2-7,CASSSGLAAWEQYF,TGTGCCAGCAGCTCGGGACTGGCCGCTTGGGAGCAGTACTTC
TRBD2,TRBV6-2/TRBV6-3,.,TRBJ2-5,CASTAGETQYF,TGTGCCAGCACAGCGGGGGAGACCCAGTACTTC
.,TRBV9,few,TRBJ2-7,CASSPAQGIYEQYF,TGTGCCAGCAGCCCGGCCCAGGGTATTTACGAGCAGTACTTC
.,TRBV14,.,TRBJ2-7,CASSPLREGHEQYF,TGTGCCAGCAGCCCCCTACGTGAGGGCCACGAGCAGTACTTC
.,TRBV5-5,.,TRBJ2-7,CASSLVFGALYEQYF,TGTGCCAGCAGCTTGGTCTTCGGGGCTCTCTACGAGCAGTACTTC